This TCR beta chain came from a study of T cells after yellow fever vaccination. Ten or more counts support this clonotype. Its matching antigen is unknown. TCRdb redid the calling of the 5' RACE reads with MiXCR, one entry per CDR3 protein. The sample shows some 260,000 distinct CDR3 sequences, around 5.3% of them seen only once. The study, taken as a whole, reports: Most clones from primary vaccination resurfaced after the booster (under 97% CD4, more than 75% CD8).

The ends were cut back, 0 bases at V and 2 bases at J, with 8 bases in the middle. There are 13 residues in the CDR3. The germline V gene encodes CDR1 DFQATT and CDR2 SNEGSKA (reference sequence). The specimen was CD4+ T cells sorted from PBMCs, collected on the day of the yellow fever booster vaccination. The chain joins TRBV20-1 to TRBJ2-7; D ambiguous. The receptor was derived from a young man who received the YFV17D yellow fever vaccine. The CDR3 DNA reads as TGCAGTGCTAGAGAGGGCCATCCCTACGAGCAGTACTTC. Translated: CSAREGHPYEQYF.